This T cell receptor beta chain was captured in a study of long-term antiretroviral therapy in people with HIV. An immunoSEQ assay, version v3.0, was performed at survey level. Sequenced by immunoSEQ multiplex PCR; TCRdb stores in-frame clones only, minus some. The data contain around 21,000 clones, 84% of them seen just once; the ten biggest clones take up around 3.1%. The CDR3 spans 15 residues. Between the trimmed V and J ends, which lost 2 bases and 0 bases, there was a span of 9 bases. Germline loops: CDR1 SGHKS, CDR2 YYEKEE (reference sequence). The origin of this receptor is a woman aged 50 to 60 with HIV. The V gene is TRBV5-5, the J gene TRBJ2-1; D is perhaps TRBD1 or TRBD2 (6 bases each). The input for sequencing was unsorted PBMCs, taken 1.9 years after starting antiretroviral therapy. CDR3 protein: CASSLGGSSYNEQFF. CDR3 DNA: TGTGCCAGCAGCTTAGGGGGGAGCTCCTACAATGAGCAGTTCTTC. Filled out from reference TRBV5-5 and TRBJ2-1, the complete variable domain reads DAGVTQSPTHLIKTRGQQVTLRCSPISGHKSVSWYQQVLGQGPQFIFQYYEKEERGRGNFPDRFSARQFPNYSSELNVNALLLGDSALYLCASSLGGSSYNEQFFGPGTRLTVL.